This T cell receptor (beta chain) was observed in a study of human T cells and chemical hapten exposure. TCRdb processed the RACE reads anew with MiXCR; each CDR3 protein has one entry. The table has 200,000 to 300,000 distinct CDR3 sequences, more than 6.5% seen once; the top ten hold 2% to 2.5%. Germline CDR1 reads SGHVS; CDR2 reads FQNEAQ. The CDR3 sequence is 14 residues long. V shed 5 bases and J shed 1 base, with 11 bases lying between them. Noted time point: pre-sensitization, week 0. The treatment is: therapeutic diphenylcyclopropenone sensitization with weekly scalp DPC. The chain carries TRBV7-8 and TRBJ1-1; D unclear. The origin of this receptor is a woman in her thirties or forties with alopecia areata. Some clones in this sample may be carry-over from other donors' samples. The source material was whole blood, sampled in connection with sensitization to the hapten diphenylcyclopropenone (DPC). CDR3 nucleotide sequence: TGTGCCAGCAGCCCTGACTTAGGGAACACTGAAGCTTTCTTT. It codes for CASSPDLGNTEAFF.